This TCR beta chain comes out of a study of blood T cell repertoires in COVID-19. Study background: T cells, B-cell-depleted T cells, or PBMCs supplied cDNA or gDNA.

Clones were sequenced by immunoSEQ multiplex PCR, and TCRdb holds only the in-frame ones, with some missing. This sample has about 220,000 clones, with 82% found just once. Individuals aged about 18 to 100 years were recruited from 24 US areas. Germline assignment: CDR1 SGHAT and CDR2 FQNNGV. This CDR3 has 14 residues. The J segment lost 10 bases and the V segment lost 8 bases, leaving 10 bases of the junction unmatched. In its sample, this clone was seen once. The receptor was derived from a woman aged 55-75 years who had recovered from COVID-19. J is TRBJ1-6 and V is TRBV11-2; 8 bases are shared with TRBD1. Source material: PBMCs or T cells enriched from blood (not recorded which). The CDR3 sequence is CASVRSGGESPLHF. CDR3 nucleotide sequence: TGTGCCAGCGTCCGTTCAGGGGGCGAATCACCCCTCCACTTT. Drawing the rest from reference TRBV11-2 and TRBJ1-6, the complete variable domain is EAGVAQSPRYKIIEKRQSVAFWCNPISGHATLYWYQQILGQGPKLLIQFQNNGVVDDSQLPKDRFSAERLKGVDSTLKIQPAKLEDSAVYLCASVRSGGESPLHFGNGTRLTVT.